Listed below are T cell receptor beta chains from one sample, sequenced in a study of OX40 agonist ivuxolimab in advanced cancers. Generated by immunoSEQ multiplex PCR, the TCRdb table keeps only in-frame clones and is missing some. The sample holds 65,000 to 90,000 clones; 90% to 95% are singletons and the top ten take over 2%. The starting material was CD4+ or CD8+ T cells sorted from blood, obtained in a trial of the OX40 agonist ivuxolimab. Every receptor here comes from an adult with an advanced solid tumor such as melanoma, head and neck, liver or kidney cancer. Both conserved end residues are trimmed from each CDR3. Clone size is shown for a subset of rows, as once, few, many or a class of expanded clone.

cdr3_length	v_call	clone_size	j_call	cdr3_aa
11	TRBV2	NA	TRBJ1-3	ASSEGSGNTIY
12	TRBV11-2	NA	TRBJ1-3	ASSNQGAGNTIY
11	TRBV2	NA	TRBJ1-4	ASSVRRNEKLF
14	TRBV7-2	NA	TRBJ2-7	ASSLLAGGVPYEQY
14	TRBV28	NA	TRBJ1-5	ASSSPGTGRSLPQH
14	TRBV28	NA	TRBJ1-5	ASIPGGTRSNQPQH
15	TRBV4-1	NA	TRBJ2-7	ASSQDTLAGGPYEQY
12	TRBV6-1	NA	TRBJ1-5	ASSLLQNNQPQH
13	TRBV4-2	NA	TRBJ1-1	ASSQDRVQVWAAF
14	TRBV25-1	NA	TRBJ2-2	ASSARAARGSGELF
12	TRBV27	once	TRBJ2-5	ASSLGQATSRQY
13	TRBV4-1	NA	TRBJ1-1	ASSAERGLNTEAF